This T cell receptor beta chain was recorded in a study of regulatory T cells in long-lasting Graves disease (dated by TCRdb to about 2021). About the study as a whole: Newly diagnosed Graves' disease patients had taken antithyroid drugs for less than 3 months. The study was conducted in China and was registered as a clinical trial. Peripheral blood TCR sequencing and RNA sequencing compared persistent Graves' disease patients with newly diagnosed Graves' disease patients. TCR sequencing covered around 13 persistent and approximately 20 newly diagnosed Graves' disease patients, some 35 samples in total.

In regard to this clonotype: Its antigen is currently not known. No clone much larger than this one lies a single base away; base qualities are absent.

The study at large found these results: Sequencing and analysis were limited to the TCR beta chain. Persistent Graves' disease patients showed lower TCR Shannon entropy and fewer highly expanded clones than newly diagnosed patients, suggesting clonal expansion. TRBV28, TRBJ1-2 and TRBJ2-5 were preferentially used in persistent disease, while TRBV20-1 and TRBJ2-1 were favored in newly diagnosed disease. Only peripheral blood was studied, because thyroid tissue, the primary lesion, was inaccessible. More public clonotypes were shared among persistent patients (roughly 3,000) than among newly diagnosed patients (roughly 1,000). The small sample size was acknowledged by the authors as a limitation that may reduce accuracy.

The trim is 2 bases for V and 6 bases for J, with a gap of 20 bases between the germline ends. Per the germline V gene (reference sequence), SEHNR is the CDR1 and FQNEAQ is the CDR2. The CDR3 holds 17 amino acids from the cysteine to the phenylalanine. Only the CDR3 region is kept as DNA, spanning 51 bases read in frame from base 1. Taken with the paper, the label for time point translates to: newly diagnosed GD, antithyroid drugs for less than 3 months. RNA was extracted from PBMCs in TRIzol for both TCR sequencing and RNA sequencing. The diagnosis of Graves' disease followed American Thyroid Association guidelines. Patients were recruited from an endocrinology department in Xi'an, China. Each patient gave 7 to 9.5 milliliters of peripheral blood, collected in an EDTA anticoagulant tube. PBMCs were isolated by Ficoll Paque Plus density gradient separation without further T cell sorting. An Agilent 2100 Bioanalyzer and agarose gel were used to check RNA quality, while a NanoDrop 2000 measured RNA concentration.

The library was generated by multiplex PCR. Sequencing instrument: Illumina HiSeq 4000. iRepertoire HTBI primers and Arm-PCR amplification of CDR3 regions were used to construct TCR beta libraries. Before sequencing, the PCR products went through gel purification. For the original study's pipeline: Gene usage analysis of CDR3 amino acid clonotypes relied on the roughly 60 TRBV and 13 to 15 TRBJ segments identified across samples. COPE and FqMerger were used to merge the filtered high-quality paired reads into contigs. BLAST was used to align contigs to IMGT TRBV, TRBD and TRBJ reference genes, with CDR3 defined following IMGT. Any clonotype with a frequency above 0.1% was classified as a highly expanded clone. Repertoire diversity was measured by Shannon entropy, and V-J evenness by the Gini coefficient. Clonotypes shared by more than one individual were considered public. TCRdb reprocessing: public reads trimmed at Q25 with fastp, clones called with MiXCR, in-frame beta chains kept. Each entry merges the rows of one CDR3 protein and shows their most common DNA and genes. TCRdb, not the original authors, processed these V and J calls. This sample comprises 360,000 or so distinct CDR3 sequences, about an eighth of them detected only once. Clones ranked in the top ten supply 18% of the sample.

The same data also went into a second study, on T cells in Graves' hyperthyroidism and ophthalmopathy. As described in the second report: Stable Graves' hyperthyroidism was defined as no progression to ophthalmopathy during 18 months of follow-up. Hyperthyroidism patients were aged 18 to 65 years and newly diagnosed, with disease duration of less than 2 months. Exclusion was applied to patients with uncontrolled infections, other autoimmune diseases, pregnancy or lactation. Clinical symptoms, serum thyroxine and TRAb, thyroid ultrasound, and orbital computed tomography formed the basis for the diagnoses. The first round of RT-PCR for the TCR CDR3 was performed with the HTBI primer set and the Qiagen OneStep RT-PCR kit. Most expanded thyroid clonotypes (frequency above 0.001) were also detected in blood, suggesting blood repertoires may reflect thyroid immune responses. A model built on a 13 V-J signature distinguished ophthalmopathy from stable hyperthyroidism, reaching 85% to 90% sensitivity and about 81% specificity in cross-validation and 80%/75% in testing. In validation, the model predicted progression to ophthalmopathy a median of roughly 6.5 months before onset, with about 67% sensitivity and 72.22% specificity. To identify distinguishing TCR V-J signatures, a discovery cohort of 100 or so patients was used, comprising some 45 with Graves' ophthalmopathy and about 59 with stable Graves' hyperthyroidism. An independent validation cohort of 18 to 20 hyperthyroidism patients and 17 patients who later progressed to ophthalmopathy tested prospective prediction of ophthalmopathy. For training and testing, the roughly 93 patients in the discovery cohort were randomly divided in a 7:3 ratio. Thyroid tissue and blood T-cell repertoires from about six Graves' hyperthyroidism patients were also compared in the study. Once sampling was done, hyperthyroidism patients were given methimazole at a starting dose of 30 mg daily, whereas ophthalmopathy patients were given high-dose intravenous methylprednisolone. A second multiplex PCR round built the libraries, followed by size selection and purification. The libraries were sequenced on an Illumina HiSeq2000 using paired-end 100 bp reads. Raw data were processed with SOAPnuke, discarding reads with adapters, uncalled bases, mean Phred below 15, or no exact constant-primer or identifier match. High-quality paired reads were merged using COPE v1.2.5, and each unique nucleotide sequence was defined as a clonotype. MiTCR v1.1 was used to align clonotypes to the IMGT TRBV, TRBD and TRBJ reference segments. The analysis was restricted to V-J combinations with a frequency above 0.0001, which together covered around 99% of the repertoires. A TCS score was defined as the ratio between F50 (clonal expansion) and ExV (chaos), using BLOSUM62-based TCRdist between CDR3 peptides within each V-J. Welch's t-statistics and random forest reduced fewer than 600 V-J features to some 14, which were used in a naive Bayes classifier (R e1071). Sample size was not statistically predetermined, and blinding of investigators to group allocation was not performed. The paper describes TCR Vbeta CDR3 sequencing of 130 to 150 peripheral blood samples, made up of fewer than 50 ophthalmopathy patients, 70 to 75 hyperthyroidism patients and roughly 17 progressor patients.

The clonotype was recovered from a young woman with Graves disease. Donor details come from another sample of the same person, matched by shared clones. The sequences come from peripheral blood mononuclear cells (PBMCs), collected at new diagnosis, from a patient treated with antithyroid drugs. The rearranged segments are TRBV7-9 and TRBJ2-4; a weak D assignment points to TRBD2 (6 bases agree). The DNA sequence follows: TGTGCCAGCAGCTTATCTCATCCGGGGGAGATGAGAAACATTCAGTACTTC. This encodes CASSLSHPGEMRNIQYF.